Listed below are T cell receptor beta chains from one sample, sequenced in a study. One entry per CDR3 protein results from TCRdb running MiXCR on the 5' RACE reads. The data contain fewer than 65,000 distinct CDR3 sequences, less than 25% of them seen just once; the ten biggest clones take up about 2.9%. Sequenced material: tumor-infiltrating Tregs sorted from the breast tumor. The source is a female donor with breast cancer. The CDR3 runs from the conserved cysteine through the conserved F or W. A D gene is named only where the DNA matches it firmly. The size of a clone is reported for some rows only, either as once, few or many, or as a class for expanded clones.

length: 13; D: .; J: TRBJ2-7; V: TRBV7-9; size: .; CDR3: CASSLVSVGEQYF; DNA: TGTGCCAGCAGCTTAGTATCAGTGGGCGAGCAGTACTTC
length: 15; D: .; J: TRBJ1-1; V: TRBV7-9; size: few; CDR3: CASSLSAPKNTEAFF; DNA: TGTGCCAGCAGCTTGAGTGCCCCTAAGAACACTGAAGCTTTCTTT
length: 15; D: TRBD1; J: TRBJ1-1; V: TRBV7-3; size: once; CDR3: CASSLADRGYTEAFF; DNA: TGTGCCAGCAGCTTAGCTGACAGGGGGTACACCGAAGCTTTCTTT
length: 16; D: TRBD1; J: TRBJ1-4; V: TRBV12-3/TRBV12-4; size: many; CDR3: CASSPNRGQFREKLFF; DNA: TGTGCCAGCAGTCCCAACAGGGGGCAGTTTCGTGAAAAACTGTTTTTT
length: 13; D: TRBD2; J: TRBJ2-7; V: TRBV20-1; size: .; CDR3: CSASRLAAYEQYF; DNA: TGCAGTGCTAGTCGTCTAGCGGCCTACGAGCAGTACTTC
length: 13; D: .; J: TRBJ1-2; V: TRBV27; size: .; CDR3: CASSSSGSYGYTF; DNA: TGTGCCAGCAGTTCATCGGGCAGCTATGGCTACACCTTC
length: 15; D: TRBD2; J: TRBJ2-7; V: TRBV20-1; size: many; CDR3: CSASKTSGILHEQYF; DNA: TGCAGTGCTAGTAAGACTAGCGGGATACTACACGAGCAGTACTTC
length: 13; D: .; J: TRBJ2-7; V: TRBV28; size: few; CDR3: CASSPPGLYEQYF; DNA: TGTGCCAGCAGTCCTCCTGGACTCTACGAGCAGTACTTC
length: 15; D: .; J: TRBJ1-5; V: TRBV7-9; size: few; CDR3: CASSLDGRDNQPQHF; DNA: TGTGCCAGCAGCTTAGATGGACGGGACAATCAGCCCCAGCATTTT
length: 12; D: TRBD1; J: TRBJ1-1; V: TRBV20-1; size: many; CDR3: CSAEGQYTEAFF; DNA: TGCAGTGCTGAGGGACAGTACACTGAAGCTTTCTTT
length: 14; D: TRBD2; J: TRBJ2-7; V: TRBV13; size: .; CDR3: CASARAGGMGEQYF; DNA: TGTGCCAGCGCCCGAGCGGGAGGGATGGGTGAGCAGTACTTC
length: 15; D: .; J: TRBJ1-1; V: TRBV4-2; size: .; CDR3: CASSQETAMNTEAFF; DNA: TGTGCCAGCAGCCAGGAGACAGCTATGAACACTGAAGCTTTCTTT
length: 17; D: .; J: TRBJ1-1; V: TRBV5-1; size: many; CDR3: CASSLIGLGGRVTEAFF; DNA: TGCGCCAGCAGCTTGATCGGTCTCGGCGGTCGAGTAACTGAAGCTTTCTTT
length: 17; D: TRBD1; J: TRBJ2-2; V: TRBV20-1; size: .; CDR3: CSARRSAGTGGDGELFF; DNA: TGCAGTGCTAGAAGATCCGCCGGGACAGGGGGCGACGGGGAGCTGTTTTTT
length: 15; D: TRBD1; J: TRBJ2-1; V: TRBV5-5; size: .; CDR3: CASSWTGKGNNEQFF; DNA: TGTGCCAGCAGCTGGACAGGGAAGGGGAACAATGAGCAGTTCTTC
length: 14; D: .; J: TRBJ2-7; V: TRBV29-1; size: .; CDR3: CSAKNGPGGDEQYF; DNA: TGCAGCGCCAAGAACGGTCCCGGGGGTGACGAGCAGTACTTC
length: 14; D: .; J: TRBJ1-5; V: TRBV7-9; size: many; CDR3: CASSSLQGTQPQHF; DNA: TGTGCCAGCAGCTCCTTACAGGGAACTCAGCCCCAGCATTTT
length: 17; D: .; J: TRBJ2-7; V: TRBV20-1; size: few; CDR3: CSARDRRLGTGSGEQYF; DNA: TGCAGTGCTAGAGACCGACGCCTTGGGACTGGCAGTGGCGAGCAGTACTTC
length: 14; D: TRBD1; J: TRBJ2-7; V: TRBV24-1; size: few; CDR3: CATSDRGTGHEQYF; DNA: TGTGCCACCAGTGACCGGGGGACAGGGCACGAGCAGTACTTC
length: 11; D: .; J: TRBJ2-7; V: TRBV6-6; size: many; CDR3: CASSPADEQYF; DNA: TGTGCCAGCAGTCCCGCGGACGAGCAGTACTTC
length: 15; D: .; J: TRBJ2-7; V: TRBV6-5; size: many; CDR3: CASRRGQSRSYEQYF; DNA: TGTGCCAGCAGGCGGGGACAGTCCCGCTCCTACGAGCAGTACTTC
length: 13; D: TRBD2; J: TRBJ2-7; V: TRBV6-5; size: .; CDR3: CASRPGGLSEQYF; DNA: TGTGCCAGCAGACCCGGGGGGTTGAGCGAGCAGTACTTC
length: 20; D: .; J: TRBJ2-2; V: TRBV7-8; size: many; CDR3: CASSRDFWSATQEITGELFF; DNA: TGTGCCAGCAGCCGCGACTTTTGGTCCGCCACCCAAGAGATCACCGGGGAGCTGTTTTTT
length: 13; D: TRBD1; J: TRBJ2-7; V: TRBV20-1; size: .; CDR3: CSASRDSTYEQYF; DNA: TGCAGTGCTAGTCGGGACAGCACCTACGAGCAGTACTTC
length: 15; D: .; J: TRBJ1-1; V: TRBV6-5; size: few; CDR3: CASSYVAGVNTEAFF; DNA: TGTGCCAGCAGTTATGTGGCAGGGGTAAACACTGAAGCTTTCTTT
length: 14; D: .; J: TRBJ2-5; V: TRBV12-3/TRBV12-4; size: many; CDR3: CASSLRARGETQYF; DNA: TGTGCCAGCAGTCTCAGGGCCCGGGGGGAGACCCAGTACTTC
length: 14; D: .; J: TRBJ2-2; V: TRBV7-6; size: .; CDR3: CASKRDPGTGELFF; DNA: TGTGCCAGCAAACGGGACCCTGGGACCGGGGAGCTGTTTTTT
length: 12; D: .; J: TRBJ1-1; V: TRBV7-2; size: many; CDR3: CASSSNRDAAFF; DNA: TGTGCCAGCAGCTCCAACCGAGACGCAGCTTTCTTT
length: 13; D: .; J: TRBJ2-5; V: TRBV5-1; size: .; CDR3: CASSLRPQETQYF; DNA: TGCGCCAGCAGCTTGAGACCCCAAGAGACCCAGTACTTC